The T cell receptor (beta chain) described here comes from a study of shared clonotypes between healthy human individuals. About this clone itself: The antigen is not known.

CDR1 is LNHDA and CDR2 is SQIVND in the germline V gene (reference sequence). The CDR3 has 14 residues. Trimming shortened V by 3 bases and J by 5 bases, and 11 bases separated the two germline ends. Findings and caveats of the study: In general, naive subsets displayed greater estimated richness than memory subsets did.

Deep was the level used in running the assay. Clones were read by immunoSEQ multiplex PCR, and TCRdb kept only the in-frame ones, dropping some. Of some 1 million clones in the sample, under 80% are singletons; the top ten hold approximately 1.5%. This clonotype was obtained from a young man in good health. Sequencing input: memory CD4+ T cells sorted from blood. The subset: CD45RA-negative fraction. V is TRBV19 and J is TRBJ1-5, with unresolved D. Written as DNA, the CDR3 is TGTGCCAGTAGTATTGTTCCGGGAGATCAGCCCCAGCATTTT. Its protein is CASSIVPGDQPQHF. Drawing the rest from reference TRBV19 and TRBJ1-5, the complete variable domain is DGGITQSPKYLFRKEGQNVTLSCEQNLNHDAMYWYRQDPGQGLRLIYYSQIVNDFQKGDIAEGYSVSREKKESFPLTVTSAQKNPTAFYLCASSIVPGDQPQHFGDGTRLSIL.